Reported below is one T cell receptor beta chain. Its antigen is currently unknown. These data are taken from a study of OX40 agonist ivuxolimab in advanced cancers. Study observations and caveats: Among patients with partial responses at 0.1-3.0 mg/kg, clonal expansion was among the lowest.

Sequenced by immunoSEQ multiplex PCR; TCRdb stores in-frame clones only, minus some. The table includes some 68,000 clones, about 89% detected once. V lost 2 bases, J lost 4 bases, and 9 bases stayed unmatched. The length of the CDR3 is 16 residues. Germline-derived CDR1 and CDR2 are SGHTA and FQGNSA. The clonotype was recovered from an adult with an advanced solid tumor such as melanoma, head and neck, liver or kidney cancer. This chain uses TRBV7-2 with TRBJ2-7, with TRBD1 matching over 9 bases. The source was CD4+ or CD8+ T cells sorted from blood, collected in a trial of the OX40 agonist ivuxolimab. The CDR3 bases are TGTGCCAGCAGCTTAAAGGGGGACAGGGCAGTGTACGAGCAGTACTTC. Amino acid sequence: CASSLKGDRAVYEQYF.